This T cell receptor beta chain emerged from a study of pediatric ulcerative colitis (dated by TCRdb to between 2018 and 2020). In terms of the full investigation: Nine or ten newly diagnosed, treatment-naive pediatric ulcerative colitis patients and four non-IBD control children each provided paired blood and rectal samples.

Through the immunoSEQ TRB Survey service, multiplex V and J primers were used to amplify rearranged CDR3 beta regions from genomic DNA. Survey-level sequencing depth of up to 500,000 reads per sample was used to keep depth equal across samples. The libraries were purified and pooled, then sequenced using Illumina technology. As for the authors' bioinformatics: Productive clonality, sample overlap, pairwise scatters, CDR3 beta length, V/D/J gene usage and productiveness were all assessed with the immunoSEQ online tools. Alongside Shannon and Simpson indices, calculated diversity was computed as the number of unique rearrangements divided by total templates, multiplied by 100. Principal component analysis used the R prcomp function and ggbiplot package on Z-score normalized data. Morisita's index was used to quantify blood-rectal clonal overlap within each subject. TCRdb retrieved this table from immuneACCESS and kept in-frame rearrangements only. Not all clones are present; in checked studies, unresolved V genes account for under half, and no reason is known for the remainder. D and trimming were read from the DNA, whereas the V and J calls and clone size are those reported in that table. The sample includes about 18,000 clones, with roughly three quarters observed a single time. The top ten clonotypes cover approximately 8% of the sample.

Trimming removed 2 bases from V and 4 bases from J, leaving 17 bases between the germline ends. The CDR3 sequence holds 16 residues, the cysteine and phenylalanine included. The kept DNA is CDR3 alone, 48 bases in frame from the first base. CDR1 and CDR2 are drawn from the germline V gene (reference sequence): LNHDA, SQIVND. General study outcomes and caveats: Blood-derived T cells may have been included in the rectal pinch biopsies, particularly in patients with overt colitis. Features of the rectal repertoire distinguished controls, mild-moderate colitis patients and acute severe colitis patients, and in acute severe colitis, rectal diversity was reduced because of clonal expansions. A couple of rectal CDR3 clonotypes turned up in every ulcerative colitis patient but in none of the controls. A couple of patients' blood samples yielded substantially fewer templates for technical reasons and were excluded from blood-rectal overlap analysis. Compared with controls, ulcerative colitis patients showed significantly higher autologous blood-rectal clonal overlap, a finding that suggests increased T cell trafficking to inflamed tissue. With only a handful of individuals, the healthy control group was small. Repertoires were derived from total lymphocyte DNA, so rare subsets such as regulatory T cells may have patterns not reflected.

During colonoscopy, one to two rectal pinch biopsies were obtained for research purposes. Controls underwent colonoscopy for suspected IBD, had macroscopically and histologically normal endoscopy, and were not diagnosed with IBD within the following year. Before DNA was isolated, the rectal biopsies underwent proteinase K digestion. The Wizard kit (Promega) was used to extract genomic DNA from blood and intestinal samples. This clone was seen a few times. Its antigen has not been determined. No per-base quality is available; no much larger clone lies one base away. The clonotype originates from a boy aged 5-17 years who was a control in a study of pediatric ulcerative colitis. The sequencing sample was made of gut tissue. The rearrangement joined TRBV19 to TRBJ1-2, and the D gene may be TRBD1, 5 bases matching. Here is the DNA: TGTGCCAGTAGTATAAACTCAGGGACGGTCAGCTATGGCTACACCTTC. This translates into CASSINSGTVSYGYTF.